These T cell receptor beta chains were read from a single sample in a study of OX40 agonist ivuxolimab in advanced cancers. Using immunoSEQ multiplex PCR, the repertoire was profiled, and TCRdb retains in-frame clones only, with some absent. The table has around 82,000 clones, roughly 91% seen once. This specimen was CD4+ or CD8+ T cells sorted from blood, taken in a trial of the OX40 agonist ivuxolimab. The receptor set was obtained from an adult with an advanced solid tumor such as melanoma, head and neck, liver or kidney cancer. The CDR3 runs from the conserved cysteine through the conserved F or W. A row's size may be missing; if present it is once, few, many or a size class.

v_call clone_size cdr3_aa
TRBV5-4 . CASSLAGAQGSNYGYTF
TRBV7-8 . CASSNVGSGGAYEQFF
TRBV5-1 . CASSFNRINTEAFF
TRBV18 . CASSPSSQETQYF
TRBV7-2 . CASTRTGGGETQYF
TRBV18 . CASSPVPQGAPAGELFF
TRBV5-5 . CASSFGLLGEKLFF
TRBV19 . CASSLKTGDRFTIYF
TRBV5-4 . CASSSRDRYEQYF
TRBV21-1 . CASMGPDRGLGPTEAFF
TRBV11-2 once CASSRHPTITGELFF
TRBV10-3 . CAISESRPPYNEQFF
TRBV5-6 . CASTPASKGIRTEAFF